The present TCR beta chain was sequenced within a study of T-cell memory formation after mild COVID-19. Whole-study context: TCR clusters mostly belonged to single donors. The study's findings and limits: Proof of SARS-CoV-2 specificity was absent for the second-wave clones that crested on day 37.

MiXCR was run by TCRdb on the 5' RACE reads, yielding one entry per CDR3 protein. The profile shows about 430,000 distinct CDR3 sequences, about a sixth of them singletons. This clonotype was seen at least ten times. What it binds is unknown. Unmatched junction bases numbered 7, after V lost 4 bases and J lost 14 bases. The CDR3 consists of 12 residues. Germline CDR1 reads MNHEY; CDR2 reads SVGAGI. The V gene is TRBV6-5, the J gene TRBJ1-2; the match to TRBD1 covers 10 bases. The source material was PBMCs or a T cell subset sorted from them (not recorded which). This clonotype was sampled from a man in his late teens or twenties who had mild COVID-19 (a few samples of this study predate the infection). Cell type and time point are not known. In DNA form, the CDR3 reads TGTGCCAGCAGTTTCAGCGGGACAGGGGTAACCTTC. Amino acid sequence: CASSFSGTGVTF.